This T cell receptor (beta chain) was recovered during a study of spatial heterogeneity in lung cancer. This clonotype is medium-sized (0.01 to 0.1%) within its sample. V lost 4 bases to trimming and J lost 8 bases; unmatched junction nucleotides: 23. The germline CDR1 and CDR2 sequences are SGHVS and FNYEAQ. The CDR3 is made up of 19 amino acids. TCRdb redid the calling of the 5' RACE reads with MiXCR, one entry per CDR3 protein. The table has fewer than 9,500 distinct CDR3 sequences, around 16% seen once; the top ten hold about 15%. Time point in this sample: sample taken at primary tumor resection. The donors were 55 to 85 patients with non-small cell lung cancer that was early-stage and untreated. No cell sorting; template was whole RNA from tumor, lung tissue or PBMC.

Source: normal lung tissue next to the tumor, taken at surgery. The sequence was obtained from a male donor with early-stage non-small cell lung cancer. This chain joins TRBV7-6 and TRBJ2-1, with TRBD2 matching over 7 bases. CDR3 loop: CASSSPKASGGPNWDEQFF. The CDR3 DNA reads TGTGCCAGCAGCTCTCCTAAGGCTAGCGGAGGACCAAATTGGGATGAGCAGTTCTTC.